Listed below are T cell receptor beta chains from one sample, sequenced in a study of control samples from healthy donors and cancer patients. The assay was immunoSEQ multiplex PCR, and TCRdb's table has in-frame clones only and misses some. The table records tens of thousands of clones, more than 70% of them present only once. The sample consisted of PBMCs. The receptors shown here come from a man in his fifties or sixties with head and neck cancer. Each CDR3 is given with its conserved first and last residue. Fields, in order: V gene, CDR3 length, J gene, clone size, D gene, CDR3 protein, CDR3 DNA. A D gene is named only where the DNA matches it firmly. A clone size is listed for some rows: how often the clone was seen (once, few, many), or a class if it is expanded.

TRBV5-1	15	TRBJ2-7	NA	TRBD1	CASSLTGTGAYEQYF	TGCGCCAGCAGCTTAACCGGGACAGGGGCCTACGAGCAGTACTTC
TRBV5-4	13	TRBJ2-7	NA	NA	CASSEGGANEQYF	TGTGCCAGCAGTGAGGGGGGGGCGAACGAGCAGTACTTC
TRBV15	17	TRBJ2-1	NA	TRBD2	CATSRPRLAGAYNEQFF	TGTGCCACCAGCAGACCCCGACTAGCGGGGGCCTACAATGAGCAGTTCTTC
TRBV5-6	15	TRBJ2-2	NA	TRBD1	CASSRDRGNTGELFF	TGTGCCAGCAGCAGGGACAGGGGGAACACCGGGGAGCTGTTTTTT
TRBV30	15	TRBJ2-1	NA	NA	CAWSTGTANYNEQFF	TGTGCCTGGAGTACCGGGACCGCGAACTACAATGAGCAGTTCTTC
TRBV10-3	17	TRBJ1-1	NA	NA	CAITKTGIPGRDTEAFF	TGTGCCATCACTAAGACAGGTATTCCAGGAAGGGACACTGAAGCTTTCTTT
TRBV7-2	16	TRBJ2-1	NA	NA	CASSLGAGRRDNEQFF	TGTGCCAGCAGCTTAGGGGCAGGGCGACGAGATAATGAGCAGTTCTTC
TRBV18	14	TRBJ2-5	NA	NA	CASSPWTVSETQYF	TGTGCCAGCTCACCCTGGACAGTGAGCGAGACCCAGTACTTC
TRBV5-1	15	TRBJ2-7	NA	NA	CASSLASGEMYEQYF	TGCGCCAGCAGCTTGGCTTCAGGGGAGATGTACGAGCAGTACTTC
TRBV28	11	TRBJ1-2	NA	NA	CASRMFDGYTF	TGTGCCAGCAGGATGTTTGACGGCTACACCTTC
TRBV25-1	14	TRBJ2-2	NA	NA	CASSETWGTGELFF	TGTGCCAGCAGTGAAACGTGGGGCACCGGGGAGCTGTTTTTT
TRBV6-5	16	TRBJ2-5	NA	NA	CASSFLDWTGQETQYF	TGTGCCAGCAGTTTCCTAGACTGGACTGGACAAGAGACCCAGTACTTC
TRBV27	15	TRBJ2-5	NA	NA	CASSPRPMRGETQYF	TGTGCCAGCAGTCCCCGGCCTATGAGAGGAGAGACCCAGTACTTC
TRBV7-7	17	TRBJ2-6	once	NA	CASSSSIQGSGANVLTF	TGTGCTAGCAGCTCCTCTATTCAGGGATCTGGGGCCAACGTCCTGACTTTC
TRBV19	16	TRBJ1-2	NA	NA	CASSIDLRSANYGYTF	TGTGCCAGTAGTATAGATCTCAGATCGGCAAACTATGGCTACACCTTC
TRBV6-5	13	TRBJ2-2	few	NA	CASTVSETGELFF	TGTGCCAGCACAGTATCAGAAACCGGGGAGCTGTTTTTT
TRBV14	14	TRBJ2-7	NA	TRBD2	CASNFGGGGYEQYF	TGTGCCAGCAACTTCGGGGGGGGCGGCTACGAGCAGTACTTC
TRBV18	16	TRBJ1-1	NA	NA	CASSLLWGGGNTEAFF	TGTGCCAGCTCACTCCTATGGGGTGGGGGGAACACTGAAGCTTTCTTT
TRBV4-1	16	TRBJ1-5	NA	NA	CASSQVNSGPGKPQHF	TGCGCCAGCAGCCAAGTTAACTCAGGGCCTGGGAAGCCCCAGCATTTT
TRBV28	19	TRBJ1-5	NA	TRBD1	CASSSPKSRDRYSNQPQHF	TGTGCCAGCAGTTCGCCCAAGTCTAGGGACAGATATAGCAATCAGCCCCAGCATTTT
TRBV15	15	TRBJ2-7	NA	NA	CATSRDIGEGYEQYF	TGTGCCACCAGCAGAGATATCGGGGAAGGCTACGAGCAGTACTTC
TRBV2	15	TRBJ2-1	NA	NA	CASSGLGAYEAEQFF	TGTGCCAGCAGTGGCCTGGGGGCTTACGAGGCTGAGCAGTTCTTC
TRBV11-2	14	TRBJ2-7	NA	NA	CASSLGGEVYEQYF	TGTGCCAGCAGCTTAGGAGGGGAGGTCTACGAGCAGTACTTC
TRBV13	13	TRBJ2-7	NA	NA	CASSLYHSYEQYF	TGTGCCAGCAGCCTCTACCACTCCTACGAGCAGTACTTC
TRBV5-1	12	TRBJ2-5	NA	NA	CASSLFGETQYF	TGCGCCAGCAGCTTGTTCGGGGAGACCCAGTACTTC